This TCR beta chain is drawn from a study of cytomegalovirus exposure and HLA in healthy donors. The PCR had 60 Vbeta and 13 Jbeta primers. Here immunoSEQ multiplex PCR was the method, and the copy in TCRdb shows in-frame clones only, minus some. Among about 170,000 clones listed, 65% to 75% were seen once. Regarding the study as a whole: Overall, some 160 TCR beta chains were annotated as cytomegalovirus-associated. Several top significant clusters appeared, in a later analysis, to be linked to common viral pathogens.

Concerning this clone itself: What it recognizes is unknown.

Germline V gene sequence: CDR1 SGHNT, CDR2 YYREEE (reference sequence). The V end lost 0 bases, the J end lost 5 bases, and 9 bases lay between the germline ends. CDR3 length: 14 residues. The chain carries TRBV5-4 and TRBJ2-1, with D possibly matching TRBD2 (5 bases). Sample: PBMCs. The receptor was isolated from a girl aged 5 to 17 in good health and CMV-seronegative. CDR3 in DNA: TGTGCCAGCAGCTTGGGACTACGCGACAATGAGCAGTTCTTC. Residues: CASSLGLRDNEQFF.